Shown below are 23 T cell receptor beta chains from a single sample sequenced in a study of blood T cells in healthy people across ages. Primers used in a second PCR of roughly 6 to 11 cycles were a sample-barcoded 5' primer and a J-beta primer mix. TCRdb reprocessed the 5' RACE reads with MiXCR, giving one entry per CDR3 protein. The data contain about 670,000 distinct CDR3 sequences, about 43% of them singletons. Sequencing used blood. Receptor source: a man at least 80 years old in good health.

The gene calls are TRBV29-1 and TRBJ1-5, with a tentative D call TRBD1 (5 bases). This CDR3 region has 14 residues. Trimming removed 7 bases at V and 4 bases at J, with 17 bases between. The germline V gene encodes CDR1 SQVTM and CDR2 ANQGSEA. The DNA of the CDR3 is TGCAGCGCTTGGTCTGAGACAGAGAATCAGCCCCAGCATTTT. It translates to CSAWSETENQPQHF.

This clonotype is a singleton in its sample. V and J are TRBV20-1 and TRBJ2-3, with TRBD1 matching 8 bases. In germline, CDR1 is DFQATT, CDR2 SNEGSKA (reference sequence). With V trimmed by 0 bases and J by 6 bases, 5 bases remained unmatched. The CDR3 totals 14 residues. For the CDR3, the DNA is TGCAGTGCTAGAGATAGCAGGGGGCAGGATACGCAGTATTTT. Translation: CSARDSRGQDTQYF.

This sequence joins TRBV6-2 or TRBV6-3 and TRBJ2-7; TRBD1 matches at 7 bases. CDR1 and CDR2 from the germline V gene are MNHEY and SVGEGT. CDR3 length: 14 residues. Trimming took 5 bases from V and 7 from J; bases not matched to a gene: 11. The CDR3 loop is CASSLPTGSREQYF. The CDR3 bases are TGTGCCAGCAGTCTGCCGACAGGGTCTAGAGAGCAGTACTTC.

The chain's CDR3 is CASSSSVLAGSYEQYF. CDR3 nucleotides: TGTGCCAGCAGCTCCTCGGTCCTAGCGGGGAGCTACGAGCAGTACTTC. The chain has TRBV6-6 and TRBJ2-5; 9 bases agree with TRBD2. The last part of the DNA fits TRBJ2-7 better; the J call may be wrong. Germline V gives CDR1 MNHNY, CDR2 SVGAGI (reference sequence). The CDR3 loop spans 16 amino acids.

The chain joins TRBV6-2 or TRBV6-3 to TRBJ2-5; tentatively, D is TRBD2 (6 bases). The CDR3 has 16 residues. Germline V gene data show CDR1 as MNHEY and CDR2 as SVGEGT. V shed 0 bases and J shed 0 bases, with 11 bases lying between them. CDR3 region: CASSYSAREYQETQYF. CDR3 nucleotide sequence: TGTGCCAGCAGTTACTCGGCCCGGGAGTACCAAGAGACCCAGTACTTC.

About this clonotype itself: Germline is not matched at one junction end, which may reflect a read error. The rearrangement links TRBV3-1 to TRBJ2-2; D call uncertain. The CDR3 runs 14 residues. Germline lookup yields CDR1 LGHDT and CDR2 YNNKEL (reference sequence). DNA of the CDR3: TGTGACAGCAGCCAAGATTTGAACACCGGGGAGCTGTTTTTT. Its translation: CDSSQDLNTGELFF.

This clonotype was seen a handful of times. CDR3 in DNA: TGTGCCAGCAGCCTACGACAGGGACAAGTCAATGAGCAGTTCTTC. The encoded protein is CASSLRQGQVNEQFF. The V call is TRBV13, the J call TRBJ2-1; 7 bases line up with TRBD1. J gave up 6 bases and V 5 bases, and 10 bases lay outside the gene matches. The CDR3 sequence is 15 residues long. Germline V gene data show CDR1 as PRHDT and CDR2 as FYEKMQ (reference sequence).

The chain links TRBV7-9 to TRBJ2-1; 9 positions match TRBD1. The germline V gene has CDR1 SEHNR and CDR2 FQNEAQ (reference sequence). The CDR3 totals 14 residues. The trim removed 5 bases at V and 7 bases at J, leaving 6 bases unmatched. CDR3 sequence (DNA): TGTGCCAGCAGCCCCGGACAGGGGTGGAATGAGCAGTTCTTC. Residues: CASSPGQGWNEQFF.

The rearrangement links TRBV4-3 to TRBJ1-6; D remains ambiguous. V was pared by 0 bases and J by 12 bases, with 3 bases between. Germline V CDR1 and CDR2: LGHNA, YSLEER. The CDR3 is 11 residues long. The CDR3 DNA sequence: TGCGCCAGCAGCCAAGATGGACCCCTCCACTTT. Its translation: CASSQDGPLHF.

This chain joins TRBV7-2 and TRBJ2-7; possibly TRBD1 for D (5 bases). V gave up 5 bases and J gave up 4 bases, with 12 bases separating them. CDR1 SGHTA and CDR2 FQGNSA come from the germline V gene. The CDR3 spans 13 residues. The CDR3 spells CASSPRVGYEQYF. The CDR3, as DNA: TGTGCCAGCAGCCCCAGGGTTGGGTACGAGCAGTACTTC. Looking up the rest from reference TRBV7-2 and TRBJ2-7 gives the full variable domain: GAGVSQSPSNKVTEKGKDVELRCDPISGHTALYWYRQSLGQGLEFLIYFQGNSAPDKSGLPSDRFSAERTGGSVSTLTIQRTQQEDSAVYLCASSPRVGYEQYFGPGTRLTVT.

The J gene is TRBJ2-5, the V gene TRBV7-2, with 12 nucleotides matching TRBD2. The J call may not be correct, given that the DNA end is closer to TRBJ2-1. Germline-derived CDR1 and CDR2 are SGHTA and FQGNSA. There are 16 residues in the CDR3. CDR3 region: CASSLSSGGGQETQFF. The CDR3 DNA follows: TGTGCCAGCAGCTTATCTAGCGGGGGGGGCCAAGAGACCCAGTTCTTC.

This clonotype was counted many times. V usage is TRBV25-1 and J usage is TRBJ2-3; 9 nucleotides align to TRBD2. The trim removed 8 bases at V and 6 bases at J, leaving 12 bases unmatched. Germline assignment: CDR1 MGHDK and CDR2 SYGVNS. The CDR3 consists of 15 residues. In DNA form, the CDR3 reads TGTGCCAGCCGGTCAGGCGGGAGGGGATCGGATACGCAGTATTTT. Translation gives CASRSGGRGSDTQYF.

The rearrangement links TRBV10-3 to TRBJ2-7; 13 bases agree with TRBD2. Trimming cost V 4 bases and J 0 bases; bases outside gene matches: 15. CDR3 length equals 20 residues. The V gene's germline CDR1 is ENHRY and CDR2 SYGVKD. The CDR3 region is CAISVPGGGTSGKSSYEQYF. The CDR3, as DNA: TGTGCCATCAGTGTACCAGGTGGCGGGACTAGCGGGAAGAGCTCCTACGAGCAGTACTTC.

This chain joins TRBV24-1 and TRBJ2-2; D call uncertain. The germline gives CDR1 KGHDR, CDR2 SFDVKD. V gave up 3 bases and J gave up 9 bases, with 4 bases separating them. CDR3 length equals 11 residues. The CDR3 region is CATSDGRELFF. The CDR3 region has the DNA TGTGCCACCAGTGATGGTCGGGAGCTGTTTTTT.

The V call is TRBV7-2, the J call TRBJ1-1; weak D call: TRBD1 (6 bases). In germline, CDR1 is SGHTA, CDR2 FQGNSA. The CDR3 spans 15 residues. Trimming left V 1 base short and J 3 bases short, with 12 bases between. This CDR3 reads CASSLEGGSYTEAFF. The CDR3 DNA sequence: TGTGCCAGCAGCTTAGAGGGGGGAAGTTACACTGAAGCTTTCTTT.

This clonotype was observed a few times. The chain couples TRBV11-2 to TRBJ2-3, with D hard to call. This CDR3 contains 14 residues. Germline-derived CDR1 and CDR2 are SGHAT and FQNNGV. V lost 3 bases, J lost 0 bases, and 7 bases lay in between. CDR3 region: CASSFVGSTDTQYF. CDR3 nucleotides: TGTGCCAGCAGCTTCGTCGGTAGCACAGATACGCAGTATTTT.

The CDR3: CASSLAGNIQYF. The CDR3, as DNA: TGTGCCAGCAGCTTAGCCGGAAACATTCAGTACTTC. The chain is built from TRBV7-2 and TRBJ2-4; D is ambiguous. Looked up from germline, CDR1 is SGHTA and CDR2 is FQGNSA. The CDR3 consists of 12 residues. Trimming took 0 bases from V and 6 from J, leaving 3 bases between them.

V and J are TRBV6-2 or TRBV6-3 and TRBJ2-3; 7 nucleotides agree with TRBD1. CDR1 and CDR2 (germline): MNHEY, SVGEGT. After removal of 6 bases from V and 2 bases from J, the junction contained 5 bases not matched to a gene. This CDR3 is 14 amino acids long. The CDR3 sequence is CASRRQGPTDTQYF. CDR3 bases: TGTGCCAGCAGACGACAGGGCCCCACAGATACGCAGTATTTT.

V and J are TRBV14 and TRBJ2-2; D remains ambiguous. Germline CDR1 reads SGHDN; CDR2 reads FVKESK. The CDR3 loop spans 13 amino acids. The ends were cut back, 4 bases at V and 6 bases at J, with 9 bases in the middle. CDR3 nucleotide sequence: TGTGCCAGCAGCCCCCGCTTATCCGGGGAGCTGTTTTTT. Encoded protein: CASSPRLSGELFF.

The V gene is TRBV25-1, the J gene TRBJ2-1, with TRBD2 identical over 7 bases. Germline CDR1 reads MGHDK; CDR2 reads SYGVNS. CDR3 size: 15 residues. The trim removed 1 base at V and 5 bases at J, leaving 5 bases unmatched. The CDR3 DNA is TGTGCCAGCAGTGAATCTAGCGGAGCACACAATGAGCAGTTCTTC. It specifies CASSESSGAHNEQFF.

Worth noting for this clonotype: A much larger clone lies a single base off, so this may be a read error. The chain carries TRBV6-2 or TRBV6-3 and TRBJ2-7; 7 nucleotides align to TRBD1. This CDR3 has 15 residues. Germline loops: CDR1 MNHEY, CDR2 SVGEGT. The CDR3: CASRYSGQSAYEQYF. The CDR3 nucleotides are TGTGCCAGCCGTTACTCGGGACAGAGCGCCTACGAGCAGTACTTC.

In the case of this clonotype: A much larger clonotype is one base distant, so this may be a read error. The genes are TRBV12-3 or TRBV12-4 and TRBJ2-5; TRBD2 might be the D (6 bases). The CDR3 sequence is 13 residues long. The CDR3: CVSGSEYQETQYF. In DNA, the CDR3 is TGTGTCAGCGGGTCCGAGTACCAAGAGACCCAGTACTTC.

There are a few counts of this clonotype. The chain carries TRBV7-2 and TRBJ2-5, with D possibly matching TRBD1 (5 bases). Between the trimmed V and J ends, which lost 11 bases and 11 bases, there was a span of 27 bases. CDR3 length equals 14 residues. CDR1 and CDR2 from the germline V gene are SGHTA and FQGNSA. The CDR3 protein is CASKRQGSYNEQYF. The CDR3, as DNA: TGTGCCTCCAAAAGGCAGGGATCCTACAATGAGCAGTACTTC.